The clone carrying this TCR beta chain was counted many times. The ends were cut back, 3 bases at V and 1 base at J, with 9 bases in the middle. This CDR3 comprises 14 residues. Germline V CDR1 and CDR2: ENHRY, SYGVKD. The sample originates from a study of T cells after yellow fever vaccination. It was through 5'RACE template switching that TCR cDNA was made, with a universal primer site and UMIs added. MiXCR, run by TCRdb on the 5' RACE reads, gives a single entry per CDR3 protein. The table includes some 390,000 distinct CDR3 sequences, 6.2% detected once. This sample comprised PBMCs, obtained 5 days after the yellow fever booster vaccination. The source of this sequence is a man under 40 who received the YFV17D yellow fever vaccine. This chain uses TRBV10-3 with TRBJ2-5; possibly TRBD1 or TRBD2 for D (5 bases each). The CDR3 loop reads CAISDGASQETQYF. Written as DNA, the CDR3 is TGTGCCATCAGTGACGGGGCGAGCCAAGAGACCCAGTACTTC.